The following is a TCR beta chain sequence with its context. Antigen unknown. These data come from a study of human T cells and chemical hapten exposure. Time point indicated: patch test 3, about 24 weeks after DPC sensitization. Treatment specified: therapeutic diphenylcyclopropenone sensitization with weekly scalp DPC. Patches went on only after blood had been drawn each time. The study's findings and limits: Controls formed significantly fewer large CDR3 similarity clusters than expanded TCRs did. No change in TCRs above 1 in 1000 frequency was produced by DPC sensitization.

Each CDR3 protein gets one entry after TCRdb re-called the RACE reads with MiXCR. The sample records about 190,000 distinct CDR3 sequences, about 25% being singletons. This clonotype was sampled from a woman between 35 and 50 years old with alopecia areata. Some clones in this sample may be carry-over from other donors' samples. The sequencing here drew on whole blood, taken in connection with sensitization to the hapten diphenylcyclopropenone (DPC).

CDR3 bases: TGCAGTGCTAGAGGACCCTCGATGGACAGAACTCATTTGGGCAATCAGCCCCAGCATTTT. Its translation: CSARGPSMDRTHLGNQPQHF. This rearrangement joins TRBV20-1 to TRBJ1-5; tentatively, D is TRBD1 (6 bases). Germline CDR1 is DFQATT and CDR2 is SNEGSKA (reference sequence). Trimming removed 1 base at V and 2 bases at J, with 27 bases between. This CDR3 is built from 20 residues.